The 7 T cell receptor beta chains reported below all come from one sample, sequenced in a study of T-cell memory formation after mild COVID-19. TCRdb re-analysed the 5' RACE reads in MiXCR, keeping a single row per CDR3 protein. The table shows about 170,000 distinct CDR3 sequences, with 10% to 15% occurring only once. Specimen: PBMCs or a T cell subset sorted from them (not recorded which). The receptors shown here come from a man between 18 and 35 years old who had mild COVID-19 (a few samples of this study predate the infection). Cell type and time point are not known.

This clonotype was observed a handful of times. The chain carries TRBV4-3 and TRBJ2-2; the D gene is possibly TRBD1 (5 bases). Trimming took off 3 bases at V and 6 bases at J, with 14 bases between the two ends. Germline CDR1 and CDR2: LGHNA and YSLEER. The CDR3 has 15 residues. This CDR3 reads CASSQGPSRPGELFF. The CDR3, as DNA: TGCGCCAGCAGCCAGGGGCCGTCCAGGCCCGGGGAGCTGTTTTTT.

This clonotype was seen a handful of times. The chain couples TRBV7-2 to TRBJ1-1; D is perhaps TRBD1 (6 bases). The CDR3 runs to 14 residues. Germline assignment: CDR1 SGHTA and CDR2 FQGNSA. The V gene lost 2 bases and the J gene lost 3 bases, with 10 bases spanning the gap. CDR3 amino acids: CASSLQGRDTEAFF. As DNA, the CDR3 is TGTGCCAGCAGCTTACAGGGGAGGGACACTGAAGCTTTCTTT.

V and J are TRBV4-1 and TRBJ1-5; D is uncertain. The germline V gene encodes CDR1 MGHRA and CDR2 YSYEKL. Between the trimmed V and J ends, which lost 1 base and 3 bases, there was a span of 13 bases. The CDR3 covers 16 residues. CDR3 nucleotides: TGCGCCAGCAGCCAAGTTTCCGGAGAATCCAATCAGCCCCAGCATTTT. This translates into CASSQVSGESNQPQHF.

The chain recombines TRBV7-2 with TRBJ2-3; TRBD1 matches at 8 bases. CDR3 size: 17 residues. V was pared by 3 bases and J by 1 base, with 9 bases of the junction left unmatched. Germline loops: CDR1 SGHTA, CDR2 FQGNSA. CDR3 coding DNA: TGTGCCAGCAGCTTTCGCCCTCCGGGACAGGGCACAGATACGCAGTATTTT. Translation gives CASSFRPPGQGTDTQYF.

CDR3: CASSPGGDQETQYF. The CDR3 nucleotides are TGTGCCAGCAGCCCCGGTGGGGACCAAGAGACCCAGTACTTC. This chain links TRBV12-3 or TRBV12-4 with TRBJ2-5; D gene uncertain. The CDR3 length is 14 residues. V shed 6 bases and J shed 0 bases, with 11 bases lying between them.

This clonotype was observed a handful of times. The chain couples TRBV5-1 to TRBJ2-1; D gene ambiguous. The CDR3 has 12 amino acids. Between the trimmed V and J ends, which lost 0 bases and 10 bases, there was a span of 8 bases. The germline gives CDR1 SGHRS, CDR2 YFSETQ. The CDR3 reads CASSLDWREQFF. CDR3 DNA sequence: TGCGCCAGCAGCTTGGACTGGCGGGAGCAGTTCTTC.

The J gene is TRBJ2-3, the V gene TRBV20-1; maybe TRBD2 (6 bases). Germline V gives CDR1 DFQATT, CDR2 SNEGSKA (reference sequence). V lost 5 bases and J 3 bases, leaving 18 bases between the germline ends. The CDR3 covers 15 residues. CDR3 region: CSARPPRGGTDTQYF. The CDR3 DNA is TGCAGTGCTCGACCGCCACGAGGAGGGACAGATACGCAGTATTTT.